This passage covers 25 T cell receptor beta chains from one sample sequenced in a study of T cells in Graves' hyperthyroidism and ophthalmopathy. Amplified regions were TCR beta CDR3 sequences from RNA transcripts. HTBI primers were the set used in a first-round RT-PCR of the TCR CDR3. Each CDR3 protein is one row after TCRdb ran MiXCR on the multiplex PCR reads. The repertoire holds fewer than 500,000 distinct CDR3 sequences, about 14% seen once, with around a fifth in the top ten. Sequencing was done on a sample of blood. Receptor source: a woman aged 25 to 39 with Graves' ophthalmopathy.

In its sample, this clonotype was seen many times. This chain links TRBV11-2 with TRBJ1-1; TRBD1 agrees at 11 bases. Trimming cost V 2 bases and J 4 bases; bases outside gene matches: 3. Germline lookup yields CDR1 SGHAT and CDR2 FQNNGV. CDR3 length equals 15 residues. CDR3 loop: CASSLIGTGGTEAFF. The CDR3 DNA sequence: TGTGCCAGCAGCTTAATTGGGACAGGGGGCACTGAAGCTTTCTTT.

This clonotype was seen many times. J is TRBJ1-1 and V is TRBV28, with D possibly matching TRBD1 (6 bases). Germline V CDR1 and CDR2: MDHEN, SYDVKM. With 3 bases removed from V and 0 bases from J, the gap between germline ends came to 11 bases. This CDR3 region has 15 residues. The CDR3 reads CASSLPDRLNTEAFF. CDR3 in DNA: TGTGCCAGCAGTTTGCCCGACAGGCTGAACACTGAAGCTTTCTTT.

This clonotype was recorded at least ten times. The chain combines TRBV11-1 with TRBJ2-3, with a weak D call TRBD1 (6 bases). The germline CDR1 and CDR2 sequences are SGHAT and FQDESV (reference sequence). The CDR3 consists of 15 residues. Trimming removed 6 bases at V and 2 bases at J, with 15 bases between. The CDR3 sequence is CASSQDSDNTDTQYF. The CDR3 bases are TGTGCCAGCAGTCAGGACAGCGACAACACAGATACGCAGTATTTT.

This clonotype was detected a few times. The genes are TRBV3-1 and TRBJ2-3; no firm D call. This CDR3 contains 15 residues. The V end was cut by 5 bases, the J end by 1 base, with 13 bases between. Germline CDR1 and CDR2: LGHDT and YNNKEL (reference sequence). DNA for the CDR3: TGTGCCAGCAGCTACCCGGGCGGTGGCACAGATACGCAGTATTTT. Its translation: CASSYPGGGTDTQYF.

V and J are TRBV19 and TRBJ1-1, with D hard to call. The CDR3 has 14 amino acids. Looked up from germline, CDR1 is LNHDA and CDR2 is SQIVND (reference sequence). V was shortened by 6 bases and J by 1 base, with 12 bases between the two germline ends. The CDR3 nucleotides read TGTGCCAGTAGATCCCCGGAGGAGAACACTGAAGCTTTCTTT. Its protein product is CASRSPEENTEAFF.

This clonotype was counted at least ten times. The chain links TRBV25-1 to TRBJ1-2; tentatively, D is TRBD1 (6 bases). The CDR3 length is 13 residues. The germline CDR1 and CDR2 sequences are MGHDK and SYGVNS. Trimming pared 4 bases from V and 4 bases from J, leaving 10 bases between. CDR3 nucleotide sequence: TGTGCCAGCAGTGGTGGAGGGGGCTATGGCTACACCTTC. It specifies CASSGGGGYGYTF.

This clonotype was counted ten times or more. The rearrangement links TRBV28 to TRBJ1-4, with 7 bases aligning to TRBD1. Germline CDR1 reads MDHEN; CDR2 reads SYDVKM. The J segment lost 5 bases and the V segment lost 5 bases, leaving 23 bases of the junction unmatched. This CDR3 comprises 20 residues. CDR3 region: CASSLFLPRTGLSGNEKLFF. Here the CDR3 DNA reads TGTGCCAGCAGTCTCTTCCTCCCGAGGACAGGCCTCTCGGGCAATGAAAAACTGTTTTTT.

The sample holds many counts of this clonotype. The genes are TRBV28 and TRBJ1-2; the D gene is possibly TRBD1 (5 bases). V was cut by 6 bases and J by 2 bases, with 7 bases left in between. Per the germline V gene, CDR1 is MDHEN and CDR2 is SYDVKM. The CDR3 length is 12 residues. CDR3 sequence reads: CASSRQNYGYTF. CDR3 coding DNA: TGTGCCAGCAGCAGACAGAACTATGGCTACACCTTC.

Details on this clonotype: A much larger clonotype is one base distant, so this may be a read error. The CDR3 protein is CSVEGGSSGYTF. The CDR3 DNA sequence: TGCAGCGTTGAAGGAGGGAGTAGTGGCTACACCTTC. V gene TRBV29-1 combines with J gene TRBJ1-2; D gene unclear. CDR1 SQVTM and CDR2 ANQGSEA come from the germline V gene. The ends were cut back, 1 base at V and 7 bases at J, with 10 bases in the middle. This CDR3 has 12 amino acids.

There are a few counts of this clonotype. A much larger clone differs by one base, so this may be a read error. The CDR3 does not close with the conserved phenylalanine or tryptophan, likely indicating a read error. The genes are TRBV18 and TRBJ2-2, with TRBD2 matching 7 bases. This CDR3 comprises 15 residues. V lost 5 bases, J lost 4 bases, and 7 bases stayed unmatched. The germline V gene has CDR1 KGHSH and CDR2 LQKENI. CDR3: CASSRSGVLTGELFL. In DNA, the CDR3 is TGTGCCAGCTCAAGAAGCGGGGTGCTCACCGGGGAGCTGTTTCTT.

This clonotype appeared many times. V and J are TRBV30 and TRBJ1-5, with no clear D. In germline, CDR1 is GTSNPN, CDR2 SVGIG (reference sequence). The V and J ends lost 3 bases and 0 bases respectively, with 6 bases between them. This CDR3 has 13 amino acids. CDR3 residues: CAWSMDSNQPQHF. Here the CDR3 DNA reads TGTGCCTGGAGCATGGATAGCAATCAGCCCCAGCATTTT.

There are many counts of this clonotype. The chain has TRBV3-1 and TRBJ2-1; 9 positions match TRBD1. Germline CDR1 and CDR2: LGHDT and YNNKEL (reference sequence). J lost 10 bases, V lost 3 bases, and 19 bases had no gene match. This CDR3 is 18 amino acids long. The DNA of the CDR3 is TGTGCCAGCAGCCACAGAAAGTTGACCATAGGGACAGGGTACGAGCAGTTCTTC. It encodes CASSHRKLTIGTGYEQFF.

This clonotype has at least ten counts. This rearrangement joins TRBV6-1 to TRBJ1-1; TRBD1 might be the D (5 bases). V was cut by 3 bases and J by 3 bases, with 11 bases left in between. This CDR3 region has 14 residues. Germline CDR1 and CDR2: MNHNS and SASEGT. CDR3 loop: CASSDGGGDTEAFF. The CDR3 DNA reads TGTGCCAGCAGTGACGGGGGAGGGGACACTGAAGCTTTCTTT.

This clonotype was observed at least ten times. The chain is built from TRBV30 and TRBJ2-7; D might be TRBD1 or TRBD2, each matching 7 bases. Germline V lookup: CDR1 GTSNPN, CDR2 SVGIG (reference sequence). The V gene lost 2 bases and the J gene lost 4 bases, with 12 bases spanning the gap. There are 13 residues in the CDR3. For the CDR3, the DNA is TGTGCCTGGAGTCCAGGGGGGGGTTACGAGCAGTACTTC. Its protein product is CAWSPGGGYEQYF.

Notes on this clonotype: Just one base apart from a much larger clone, this may be a read error. The genes are TRBV12-3 or TRBV12-4 and TRBJ1-2; D is unresolved. This CDR3 comprises 13 residues. CDR3 sequence reads: CASGFWVMSGYTF. In DNA form, the CDR3 reads TGTGCCAGCGGTTTTTGGGTTATGAGTGGCTACACCTTC.

This clonotype was recorded a few times. The chain combines TRBV12-3 or TRBV12-4 with TRBJ2-7; 8 bases are shared with TRBD1. This CDR3 has 14 residues. V shed 5 bases and J 4 bases; nucleotides not matched to a gene: 7. The CDR3 reads CASSQGAVWYEQYF. In DNA, the CDR3 is TGTGCCAGCAGTCAGGGGGCAGTTTGGTACGAGCAGTACTTC.

The chain has TRBV19 and TRBJ2-3; D assignment may be TRBD1 or TRBD2 (5 bases each). The CDR3 length is 16 residues. CDR1 and CDR2 (germline): LNHDA, SQIVND (reference sequence). The V gene lost 7 bases and the J gene lost 4 bases, with 21 bases spanning the gap. The CDR3 reads CASNLGPRGSPDTQYF. In DNA form, the CDR3 reads TGTGCCAGTAACTTGGGACCACGAGGTTCTCCAGATACGCAGTATTTT.

The rearrangement links TRBV19 to TRBJ2-2; tentatively, D is TRBD1 or TRBD2 (5 bases each). This CDR3 has 14 amino acids. The V end lost 4 bases, the J end lost 3 bases, and 9 bases lay between the germline ends. Germline assignment: CDR1 LNHDA and CDR2 SQIVND (reference sequence). The CDR3 sequence is CASSRGPYTGELFF. The DNA for the CDR3 is TGTGCCAGTAGTAGGGGACCGTACACCGGGGAGCTGTTTTTT. Based on the CDR3 plus reference TRBV19 and TRBJ2-2, the full variable domain is DGGITQSPKYLFRKEGQNVTLSCEQNLNHDAMYWYRQDPGQGLRLIYYSQIVNDFQKGDIAEGYSVSREKKESFPLTVTSAQKNPTAFYLCASSRGPYTGELFFGEGSRLTVL.

This clonotype was seen repeatedly, ten times or more. V is TRBV24-1 and J is TRBJ1-2; D is unclear. Germline CDR1 KGHDR, CDR2 SFDVKD. The CDR3 length is 14 residues. With 4 bases removed from V and 2 bases from J, the gap between germline ends came to 10 bases. The CDR3 region is CATSDPTQNYGYTF. The CDR3 nucleotides are TGTGCCACCAGTGACCCGACGCAGAACTATGGCTACACCTTC.

This clonotype was seen repeatedly, ten times or more. This chain uses TRBV4-1 with TRBJ1-5, with a weak D call TRBD1 (5 bases). CDR3 length: 15 amino acids. V gave up 2 bases and J gave up 2 bases, with 10 bases separating them. CDR1 is MGHRA, CDR2 YSYEKL, per germline. In DNA form, the CDR3 reads TGCGCCAGCAGCCAACTACCCAGGGGCAATCAGCCCCAGCATTTT. Protein product: CASSQLPRGNQPQHF.

The gene calls are TRBV4-2 and TRBJ1-1, with 10 bases identical to TRBD1. In germline, CDR1 is LGHNA, CDR2 YNFKEQ. This CDR3 region has 14 residues. The trim removed 2 bases at V and 7 bases at J, leaving 4 bases unmatched. CDR3 region: CASSQRQGAVEAFF. DNA for the CDR3: TGTGCCAGCAGCCAACGACAGGGGGCGGTTGAAGCTTTCTTT.

This clonotype was found many times. The chain couples TRBV6-1 to TRBJ1-5, with D unresolved. Trimming took 6 bases from V and 0 from J, leaving 3 bases between them. This CDR3 is built from 12 residues. Germline values: CDR1 MNHNS, CDR2 SASEGT. CDR3 amino acids: CASRNSNQPQHF. The CDR3 bases are TGTGCCAGCAGGAATAGCAATCAGCCCCAGCATTTT.

This clonotype was counted ten times or more. V usage is TRBV6-1 and J usage is TRBJ1-2; TRBD1 matches 8 bases. Looked up from germline, CDR1 is MNHNS and CDR2 is SASEGT. The CDR3 covers 15 residues. The junction had 18 bases not matched to a gene; V was cut back by 5 bases and J by 13 bases. The CDR3: CASSYFHSDRVVATF. CDR3 bases: TGTGCCAGCAGTTACTTCCATTCGGACAGGGTGGTTGCCACCTTC.

This clonotype was observed a single time. The gene calls are TRBV5-8 and TRBJ2-2, with D maybe TRBD2 (5 bases). The germline CDR1 and CDR2 sequences are SGHTS and YDEGEE. This CDR3 spans 17 amino acids. The ends were cut back, 5 bases at V and 4 bases at J, with 21 bases in the middle. The CDR3 DNA reads TGTGCCAGCAGTAAGGGTATCGGGGTAATGAGCACCGGGGAGCTGTTTTTT. It yields the protein CASSKGIGVMSTGELFF.

V usage is TRBV10-3 and J usage is TRBJ2-5; maybe TRBD2 (6 bases). Between the trimmed V and J ends, which lost 3 bases and 2 bases, there was a span of 13 bases. The germline V gene has CDR1 ENHRY and CDR2 SYGVKD. The CDR3 loop spans 15 amino acids. CDR3 in DNA: TGTGCCATCAGTGACCGGGAGACAGCACAAGAGACCCAGTACTTC. This codes for CAISDRETAQETQYF.